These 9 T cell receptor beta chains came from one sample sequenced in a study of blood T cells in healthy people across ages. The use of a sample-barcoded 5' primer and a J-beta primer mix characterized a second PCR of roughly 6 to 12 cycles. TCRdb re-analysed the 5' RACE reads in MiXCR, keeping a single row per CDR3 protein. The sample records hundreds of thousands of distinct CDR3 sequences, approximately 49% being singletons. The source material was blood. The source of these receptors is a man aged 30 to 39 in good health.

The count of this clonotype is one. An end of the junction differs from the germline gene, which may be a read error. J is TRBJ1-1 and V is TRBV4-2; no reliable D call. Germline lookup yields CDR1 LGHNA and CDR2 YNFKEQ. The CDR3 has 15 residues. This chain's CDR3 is CACSQDPGVGTEAFF. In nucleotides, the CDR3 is TGTGCCTGCAGCCAAGATCCCGGGGTGGGCACTGAAGCTTTCTTT.

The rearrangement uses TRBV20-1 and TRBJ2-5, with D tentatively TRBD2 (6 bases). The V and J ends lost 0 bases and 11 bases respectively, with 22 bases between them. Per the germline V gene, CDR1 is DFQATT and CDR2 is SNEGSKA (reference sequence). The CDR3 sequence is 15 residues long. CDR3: CSARDPQGGPRAQYF. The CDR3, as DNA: TGCAGTGCTAGAGATCCCCAGGGAGGACCTCGAGCGCAGTACTTC.

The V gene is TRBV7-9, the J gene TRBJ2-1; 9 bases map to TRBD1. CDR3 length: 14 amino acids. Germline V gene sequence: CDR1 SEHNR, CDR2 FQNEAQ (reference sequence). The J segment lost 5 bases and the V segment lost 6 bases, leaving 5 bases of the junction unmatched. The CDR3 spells CASRWDRDNNEQFF. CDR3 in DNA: TGTGCCAGCAGATGGGACAGGGATAACAATGAGCAGTTCTTC.

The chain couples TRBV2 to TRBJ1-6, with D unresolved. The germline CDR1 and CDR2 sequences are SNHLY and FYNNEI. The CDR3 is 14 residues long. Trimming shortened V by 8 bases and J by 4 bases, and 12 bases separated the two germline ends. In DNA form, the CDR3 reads TGTGCCAGCCAAGGCGGAATTTATAATTCACCCCTCCACTTT. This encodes CASQGGIYNSPLHF. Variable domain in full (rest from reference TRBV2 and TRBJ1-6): EPEVTQTPSHQVTQMGQEVILRCVPISNHLYFYWYRQILGQKVEFLVSFYNNEISEKSEIFDDQFSVERPDGSNFTLKIRSTKLEDSAMYFCASQGGIYNSPLHFGNGTRLTVT.

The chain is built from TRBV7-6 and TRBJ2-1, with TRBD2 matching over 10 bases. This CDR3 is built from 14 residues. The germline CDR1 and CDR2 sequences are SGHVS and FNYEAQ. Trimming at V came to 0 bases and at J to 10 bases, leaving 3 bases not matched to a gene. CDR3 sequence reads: CASSLASGGAEQFF. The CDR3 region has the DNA TGTGCCAGCAGCTTAGCGAGCGGGGGGGCCGAGCAGTTCTTC.

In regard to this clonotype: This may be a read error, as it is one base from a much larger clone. CDR3 loop: CASIFGVYEQYF. The DNA of the CDR3 is TGTGCCAGCATCTTCGGGGTCTACGAGCAGTACTTC. The chain links TRBV7-2 to TRBJ2-7; maybe TRBD2 (5 bases). Trimming left V 7 bases short and J 3 bases short, with 10 bases between. Per the germline V gene, CDR1 is SGHTA and CDR2 is FQGNSA. CDR3 length: 12 residues.

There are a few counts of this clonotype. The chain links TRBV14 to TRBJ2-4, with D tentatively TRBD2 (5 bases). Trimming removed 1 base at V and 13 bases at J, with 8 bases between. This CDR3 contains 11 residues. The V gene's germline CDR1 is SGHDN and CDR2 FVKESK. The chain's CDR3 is CASSQGPGQYF. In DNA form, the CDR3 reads TGTGCCAGCAGCCAAGGTCCGGGGCAGTACTTC.

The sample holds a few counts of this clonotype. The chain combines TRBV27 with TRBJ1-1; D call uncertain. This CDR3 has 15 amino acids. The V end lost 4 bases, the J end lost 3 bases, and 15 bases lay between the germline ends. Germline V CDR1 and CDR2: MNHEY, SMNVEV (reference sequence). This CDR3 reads CASSSFGRLYTEAFF. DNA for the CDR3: TGTGCCAGCAGTTCATTCGGACGGCTGTACACTGAAGCTTTCTTT.

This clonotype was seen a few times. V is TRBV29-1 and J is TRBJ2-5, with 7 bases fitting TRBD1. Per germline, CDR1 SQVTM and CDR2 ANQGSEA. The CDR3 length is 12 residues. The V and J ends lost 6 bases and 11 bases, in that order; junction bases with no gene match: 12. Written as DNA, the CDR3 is TGCAGCGTCCATAGAGGACCGGGACAGCAGTACTTC. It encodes CSVHRGPGQQYF.